One sample yielded the 7 T cell receptor beta chains listed below, sequenced in a study of blood T cell repertoires in COVID-19. Data came from immunoSEQ multiplex PCR; TCRdb stores just in-frame clones and leaves some out. The sample shows 25,000 to 30,000 clones, around nine tenths of them seen only once. Sequencing used peripheral blood. These receptors came from a human donor in a cohort sampled during active COVID-19.

The chain recombines TRBV9 with TRBJ2-7, with 15 bases aligning to TRBD2. The germline gives CDR1 SGDLS, CDR2 YYNGEE. V lost 4 bases to trimming and J lost 6 bases; unmatched junction nucleotides: 5. The CDR3 is made up of 15 amino acids. CDR3 sequence reads: CASSRTSGGAGEQYF. DNA of the CDR3: TGTGCCAGCAGCAGGACTAGCGGGGGGGCGGGCGAGCAGTACTTC.

For the CDR3, the DNA is TGTGCCAGCACCCCTCGGACAGGGCTCCTGGAGTACTTC. Translated, it gives CASTPRTGLLEYF. The rearrangement uses TRBV12-3 or TRBV12-4 and TRBJ2-7; 8 bases line up with TRBD1. The length of the CDR3 is 13 residues. V shed 7 bases, J shed 11 bases, and the junction held 13 bases outside the gene matches.

The chain combines TRBV5-1 with TRBJ2-2; 8 nucleotides align to TRBD1. CDR3 size: 15 residues. Germline loops: CDR1 SGHRS, CDR2 YFSETQ. V lost 4 bases to trimming and J lost 0 bases; unmatched junction nucleotides: 2. Written as DNA, the CDR3 is TGCGCCAGCAGCCCGGGACAGGCGAACACCGGGGAGCTGTTTTTT. Translating it yields CASSPGQANTGELFF.

This chain connects TRBV28 to TRBJ2-7; D is perhaps TRBD1 (6 bases). Between the trimmed V and J ends, which lost 5 bases and 5 bases, there was a span of 19 bases. The CDR3 loop spans 15 amino acids. The germline V gene encodes CDR1 MDHEN and CDR2 SYDVKM. This CDR3 reads CASSQPGTPSHEQYF. Written as DNA, the CDR3 is TGTGCCAGCAGTCAACCCGGGACACCTAGCCACGAGCAGTACTTC.

This chain joins TRBV4-1 and TRBJ2-7; 8 bases are shared with TRBD1. The CDR3 is made up of 16 amino acids. CDR1 is MGHRA, CDR2 YSYEKL, per germline. Unmatched junction bases numbered 12, after V lost 2 bases and J lost 6 bases. The CDR3 DNA is TGCGCCAGCAGCCAAAGTCGAACAGGGGGGTACCTCGAGCAGTACTTC. As protein: CASSQSRTGGYLEQYF.

The chain links TRBV5-1 to TRBJ2-3, with TRBD1 matching over 7 bases. There are 18 residues in the CDR3. From germline, CDR1 is SGHRS and CDR2 YFSETQ. Trimming cost V 2 bases and J 3 bases; bases outside gene matches: 15. Here the CDR3 DNA reads TGCGCCAGCAGCTTTCCTTCTTTTGGGGGACAGCAAACAGATACGCAGTATTTT. It codes for CASSFPSFGGQQTDTQYF.

The rearrangement uses TRBV11-2 and TRBJ1-1; the D is unclear. Trimming shortened V by 0 bases and J by 4 bases, and 12 bases separated the two germline ends. CDR1 and CDR2 from the germline V gene are SGHAT and FQNNGV. The CDR3 consists of 15 residues. CDR3 residues: CASSLEITRFTEAFF. For the CDR3, the DNA is TGTGCCAGCAGCTTAGAGATTACGAGATTCACTGAAGCTTTCTTT.